The table lists the clone carrying this TCR beta chain with a count of one. Within the 2 weeks before study entry, each person in the exposed group met a COVID-19 case. Method: immunoSEQ multiplex PCR; TCRdb's copy keeps in-frame clones and lacks some. The repertoire holds about 320,000 clones, roughly 85% seen once, with under 2% in the top ten. The sample originates from a study of blood T cell repertoires in COVID-19. The CDR3 runs 12 residues. Germline lookup yields CDR1 SEHNR and CDR2 FQNEAQ (reference sequence). V shed 5 bases and J shed 5 bases, with 6 bases lying between them. The source of this sequence is a woman aged 30 to 39 who had been exposed to COVID-19. The chain links TRBV7-9 to TRBJ2-2; no reliable D call. The sample consisted of PBMCs or T cells enriched from blood (not recorded which). CDR3 nucleotide sequence: TGTGCCAGCAGCCTTACTACCGGGGAGCTGTTTTTT. Its translation: CASSLTTGELFF.